This TCR beta chain was sequenced in a study of human thymus T cells. The protocol was immunoSEQ multiplex PCR, while the TCRdb copy is restricted to in-frame clones and leaves out a portion. This table has 86,000 or so clones, roughly 97% appearing once. The CDR3 contains 16 residues. CDR1 and CDR2 (germline): GTSNPN, SVGIG (reference sequence). J gave up 4 bases and V 3 bases, and 14 bases lay outside the gene matches. Obtained as resections during corrective heart surgery, the thymus tissue was then studied. The chain links TRBV30 to TRBJ1-2, with 7 bases fitting TRBD1. This clonotype originated in a boy under two years old with a congenital heart defect but otherwise immunologically healthy. Sequenced sample: thymus tissue. The DNA of the CDR3 is TGTGCCTGGAGGGGCCTCGACAGGGAGAGGAGCTATGGCTACACCTTC. It yields the protein CAWRGLDRERSYGYTF.